This TCR beta chain comes out of a study of blood T cell repertoires in COVID-19. Study-level information: T cells, B-cell-depleted T cells, or PBMCs supplied cDNA or gDNA.

The CDR3 runs 14 residues. Germline CDR1 reads SNHLY; CDR2 reads FYNNEI. Deletions cut 4 bases from V and 2 bases from J, with 12 bases between. The data were produced by immunoSEQ multiplex PCR, yet TCRdb's version contains in-frame clones alone and is incomplete. The sample lists around 40,000 clones, about 94% seen once, with under 5% in the top ten. The V gene is TRBV2, the J gene TRBJ2-7, with D possibly matching TRBD1 (5 bases). Sequenced input: peripheral blood. The sequence came from a human donor with active COVID-19. The donor label of this sample is uncertain. CDR3 amino acids: CASSADRPTYEQYF. CDR3 nucleotide sequence: TGTGCCAGCAGTGCAGACAGACCAACCTACGAGCAGTACTTC.